The present T cell receptor (beta chain) was sequenced within a study of chemoradiotherapy in HPV16-positive cancers. Points from the study as a whole: Non-HPV-specific T cells did not expand in tumors during treatment, whereas candidate HPV-specific clones and E7-related motifs did. HPV-specific T cells were functionally defined from only two HPV16-positive patients. HPV-responsive T-cell expansion during chemoradiotherapy was linked to improved recurrence-free survival in HPV16-positive patients.

Samples were taken several times over chemoradiotherapy. Produced via immunoSEQ multiplex PCR; TCRdb's table is partial and in-frame only. The repertoire holds some 34,000 clones, with 80% to 95% as singletons. With 4 bases removed from V and 8 bases from J, the gap between germline ends came to 17 bases. The germline V gene has CDR1 SGHDN and CDR2 FVKESK. This CDR3 is 14 amino acids long. This clone was seen a single time. Antigen unknown. This receptor was identified in a human donor with HPV-associated anogenital cancer. The source material was blood, sampled from a patient who underwent chemoradiotherapy. The V and J genes are TRBV14 and TRBJ1-2, with D unresolved. The CDR3 region has the DNA TGTGCCAGCAGCCCCACAAAACGAGTGGGCGGCTACACCTTC. Translation gives CASSPTKRVGGYTF.